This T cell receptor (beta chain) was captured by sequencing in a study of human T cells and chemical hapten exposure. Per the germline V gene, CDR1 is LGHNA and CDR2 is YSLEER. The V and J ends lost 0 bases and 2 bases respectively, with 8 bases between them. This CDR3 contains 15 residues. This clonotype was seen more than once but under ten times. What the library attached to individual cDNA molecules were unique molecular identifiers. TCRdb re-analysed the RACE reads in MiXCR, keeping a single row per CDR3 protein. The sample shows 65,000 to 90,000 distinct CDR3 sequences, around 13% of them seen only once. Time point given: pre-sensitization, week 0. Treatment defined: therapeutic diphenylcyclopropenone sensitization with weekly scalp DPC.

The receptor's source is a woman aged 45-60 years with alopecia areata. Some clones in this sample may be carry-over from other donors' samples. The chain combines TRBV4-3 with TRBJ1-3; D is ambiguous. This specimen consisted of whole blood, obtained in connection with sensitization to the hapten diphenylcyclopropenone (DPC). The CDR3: CASSQDRRAGNTIYF. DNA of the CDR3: TGCGCCAGCAGCCAAGATCGAAGGGCTGGAAACACCATATATTTT.